The 28 T cell receptor beta chains in this list originate from one sample, sequenced in a study of T cells in tumors after PD-1 blockade. Clones were sequenced by immunoSEQ multiplex PCR, and TCRdb holds only the in-frame ones, with some missing. This table has about 4,200 clones, around 67% appearing once. Sample time point: first of two pre-therapy site-matched biopsies 2 to 3 months apart. The source material was tumor tissue, sampled before anti-PD-1 treatment. These receptors all stem from a human donor with basal cell carcinoma.

V usage is TRBV4-1 and J usage is TRBJ1-5; D remains ambiguous. The CDR3 is 16 amino acids. CDR1 and CDR2 from the germline V gene are MGHRA and YSYEKL. Between the trimmed V and J ends, which lost 0 bases and 2 bases, there was a span of 11 bases. The CDR3 region has the DNA TGCGCCAGCAGCCAAGAGGAAAGTGTAGGCAATCAGCCCCAGCATTTT. This gives the protein CASSQEESVGNQPQHF.

This CDR3 is CAWTRTTEAFF. The CDR3 DNA sequence: TGTGCCTGGACGAGGACTACTGAAGCTTTCTTT. V usage is TRBV30 and J usage is TRBJ1-1; D is undetermined. Germline-derived CDR1 and CDR2 are GTSNPN and SVGIG (reference sequence). Trimming removed 4 bases at V and 5 bases at J, with 8 bases between. The CDR3 covers 11 residues.

The V gene is TRBV6-5, the J gene TRBJ1-1, with D hard to call. V was trimmed by 6 bases and J by 4 bases, leaving 9 bases between them. This CDR3 has 12 amino acids. Germline V gives CDR1 MNHEY, CDR2 SVGAGI. The DNA for the CDR3 is TGTGCCAGCAGAAGGGTGGGCACTGAAGCTTTCTTT. Translation gives CASRRVGTEAFF.

The genes are TRBV29-1 and TRBJ2-7; D gene ambiguous. The CDR3 sequence is 13 residues long. Germline CDR1 SQVTM, CDR2 ANQGSEA. Trimming pared 4 bases from V and 2 bases from J, leaving 12 bases between. CDR3 residues: CSVGGRGTYEQYF. The CDR3 region has the DNA TGCAGCGTTGGAGGACGCGGAACCTACGAGCAGTACTTC.

A few counts support this clone. V usage is TRBV11-1 and J usage is TRBJ2-1; perhaps D is TRBD1 or TRBD2 (5 bases each). The V and J ends lost 6 bases and 5 bases respectively, with 14 bases between them. CDR3 length equals 14 residues. Germline V lookup: CDR1 SGHAT, CDR2 FQDESV (reference sequence). The CDR3 loop reads CASSSRGRNNEQFF. The CDR3 DNA is TGTGCCAGCAGTAGTCGGGGCAGGAACAATGAGCAGTTCTTC.

This clone was seen only once. This chain links TRBV19 with TRBJ2-7; 7 nucleotides line up with TRBD2. The CDR3 loop spans 15 amino acids. CDR1 LNHDA and CDR2 SQIVND come from the germline V gene (reference sequence). V lost 6 bases and J lost 0; bases outside the gene matches: 8. The CDR3 reads CASSRASGVSYEQYF. As DNA, the CDR3 is TGTGCCAGTAGCCGAGCCAGCGGGGTCTCCTACGAGCAGTACTTC.

J is TRBJ1-1 and V is TRBV3-1 (or the pseudogene TRBV3-2); D is perhaps TRBD1 (6 bases). V lost 3 bases and J lost 4, with 9 bases in between. CDR1 LGHDT and CDR2 YNNKEL come from the germline V gene (reference sequence). CDR3 length: 13 amino acids. The CDR3 DNA reads TGTGCCAGCAGCCACAACAGGGTCACTGAAGCTTTCTTT. Its protein is CASSHNRVTEAFF.

The chain is built from TRBV18 and TRBJ2-7; D is unclear. This CDR3 spans 11 amino acids. CDR1 is KGHSH and CDR2 is LQKENI in the germline V gene. The V end was cut by 6 bases, the J end by 4 bases, with 7 bases between. CDR3 in DNA: TGTGCCAGCTCTGAAAAATACGAGCAGTACTTC. Encoded protein: CASSEKYEQYF. Complete variable domain (other parts from reference TRBV18 and TRBJ2-7): NAGVMQNPRHLVRRRGQEARLRCSPMKGHSHVYWYRQLPEEGLKFMVYLQKENIIDESGMPKERFSAEFPKEGPSILRIQQVVRGDSAAYFCASSEKYEQYFGPGTRLTVT.

The gene calls are TRBV21-1 and TRBJ1-2; the table's TRBD1 call for D was not verified on the DNA. TRBV21-1 is a known pseudogene. The CDR3 runs 15 residues. The CDR3 loop is CASSLPGGRNYGYTF. The CDR3 DNA reads as TGTGCCAGCAGCCTCCCTGGGGGCCGGAACTATGGCTACACCTTC.

The J gene is TRBJ2-5, the V gene TRBV6-6, with 12 bases identical to TRBD2. Germline CDR1 is MNHNY and CDR2 is SVGAGI (reference sequence). This CDR3 comprises 15 residues. Unmatched junction bases numbered 9, after V lost 6 bases and J lost 7 bases. CDR3 DNA sequence: TGTGCCAGCAGCCATCTAGCGGGGGGGCGGGGGACCCAGTACTTC. The encoded protein is CASSHLAGGRGTQYF.

The chain carries TRBV28 and TRBJ1-5; D is possibly TRBD1 (6 bases). This CDR3 has 15 amino acids. The germline V gene has CDR1 MDHEN and CDR2 SYDVKM. V was clipped by 8 bases and J by 5 bases, with 19 bases between them. As DNA, the CDR3 is TGTGCCAGCTGTAGGGCCGGGGACACGGATCAGCCCCAGCATTTT. It yields the protein CASCRAGDTDQPQHF. The whole variable domain, filled in from reference TRBV28 and TRBJ1-5, reads DVKVTQSSRYLVKRTGEKVFLECVQDMDHENMFWYRQDPGLGLRLIYFSYDVKMKEKGDIPEGYSVSREKKERFSLILESASTNQTSMYLCASCRAGDTDQPQHFGDGTRLSIL.

V and J are TRBV6-5 and TRBJ1-1; D might be TRBD1 (5 bases). Germline assignment: CDR1 MNHEY and CDR2 SVGAGI. The CDR3 covers 14 residues. V lost 6 bases to trimming and J lost 1 base, with 12 bases between them. The CDR3 DNA follows: TGTGCCAGCAGCCAGGGTTTAGCGAACACTGAAGCTTTCTTT. Amino acid sequence: CASSQGLANTEAFF.

This chain connects TRBV21-1 to TRBJ1-6. TRBV21-1 counts as a pseudogene. The CDR3 contains 15 residues. The CDR3 DNA reads TGTGCCAGTATTGGGGGGGCGATTTGTAATTCACCCCTCCACTTT. Translating gives CASIGGAICNSPLHF.

V and J are TRBV30 and TRBJ1-4; no definite D call. The CDR3 extends over 12 amino acids. Germline CDR1 and CDR2: GTSNPN and SVGIG (reference sequence). Trimming took 4 bases from V and 8 from J, leaving 11 bases between them. CDR3 sequence reads: CAWNPPGEKLFF. CDR3 in DNA: TGTGCCTGGAACCCCCCGGGCGAAAAACTGTTTTTT.

The CDR3 here is CASSPAGGWTQYF. The CDR3 DNA sequence: TGTGCCAGCAGCCCTGCAGGGGGTTGGACCCAGTACTTC. The rearrangement uses TRBV14 and TRBJ2-5, with 7 nucleotides matching TRBD1. Unmatched junction bases numbered 6, after V lost 4 bases and J lost 7 bases. Per germline, CDR1 SGHDN and CDR2 FVKESK. The CDR3 loop spans 13 amino acids.

Worth noting for this clone: Being one base from a much bigger clone, this may be a read error. The same CDR3 also results from other DNA sequences found in this sample. V gene TRBV10-2 combines with J gene TRBJ2-7; no clear D gene. The CDR3 is 11 amino acids. The germline V gene has CDR1 WSHSY and CDR2 SAAADI. The CDR3 region has the DNA TGCGCCAGCAGTGAGTCCCACGAACAGTACTTC. This gives the protein CASSESHEQYF.

This chain joins TRBV27 and TRBJ2-1, with 13 nucleotides matching TRBD2. Germline V gene data show CDR1 as MNHEY and CDR2 as SMNVEV (reference sequence). V shed 5 bases, J shed 0 bases, and the junction held 10 bases outside the gene matches. The CDR3 contains 19 residues. The CDR3 bases are TGTGCCAGCAGTCCCAGGCCGGGACTAGCGGGGAGCTCCTACAATGAGCAGTTCTTC. As protein: CASSPRPGLAGSSYNEQFF.

The chain combines TRBV19 with TRBJ2-1; D might be TRBD1 (5 bases). Germline assignment: CDR1 LNHDA and CDR2 SQIVND (reference sequence). With 7 bases removed from V and 6 bases from J, the gap between germline ends came to 16 bases. There are 14 residues in the CDR3. CDR3 nucleotides: TGTGCCAGTACCCTGAATCCGCAGGGCAATGAGCAGTTCTTC. Amino acids: CASTLNPQGNEQFF.

V is TRBV6-1 and J is TRBJ2-3, with TRBD2 identical over 11 bases. The J segment lost 6 bases and the V segment lost 2 bases, leaving 4 bases of the junction unmatched. CDR1 is MNHNS, CDR2 SASEGT, per germline. The CDR3 consists of 15 residues. CDR3 protein: CASSESSGGADTQYF. In nucleotides, the CDR3 is TGTGCCAGCAGTGAAAGTAGCGGGGGGGCCGATACGCAGTATTTT.

The chain links TRBV3-1 (or the pseudogene TRBV3-2) to TRBJ2-7, with 10 bases identical to TRBD1. This CDR3 contains 17 residues. Germline CDR1 LGHDT, CDR2 YNNKEL (reference sequence). After removal of 3 bases from V and 7 bases from J, the junction contained 15 bases not matched to a gene. DNA of the CDR3: TGTGCCAGCAGCCAGCAAACCGACCGGGACAGGGGTGGGGAGCAGTACTTC. It translates to CASSQQTDRDRGGEQYF.

V gene TRBV19 combines with J gene TRBJ2-3; TRBD2 matches at 9 bases. Trimming cost V 4 bases and J 6 bases; bases outside gene matches: 5. This CDR3 is 14 amino acids long. Germline lookup yields CDR1 LNHDA and CDR2 SQIVND (reference sequence). The CDR3 protein is CASSTRGGRDTQYF. The CDR3 coding sequence is TGTGCCAGTAGTACGCGGGGGGGCAGGGATACGCAGTATTTT.

The gene calls are TRBV15 and TRBJ1-5; the D is unclear. Trimming shortened V by 0 bases and J by 6 bases, and 6 bases separated the two germline ends. The germline V gene encodes CDR1 LNHNV and CDR2 YYDKDF (reference sequence). This CDR3 is built from 13 residues. The chain's CDR3 is CATSRDPAQPQHF. DNA of the CDR3: TGTGCCACCAGCAGAGATCCGGCTCAGCCCCAGCATTTT.

The CDR3 reads CAWSEVANYGYTF. For the CDR3, the DNA is TGTGCCTGGAGTGAGGTAGCTAACTATGGCTACACCTTC. V usage is TRBV30 and J usage is TRBJ1-2; D is unresolved. V dropped 1 base and J dropped 0 bases, with 6 bases sitting between them. This CDR3 comprises 13 residues. From germline, CDR1 is GTSNPN and CDR2 SVGIG (reference sequence).

The chain recombines TRBV4-1 with TRBJ1-4; D gene ambiguous. Between the trimmed V and J ends, which lost 1 base and 7 bases, there was a span of 13 bases. The CDR3 length is 15 residues. Germline-derived CDR1 and CDR2 are MGHRA and YSYEKL. CDR3 sequence: CASSQVPRVSEKLFF. CDR3 nucleotide sequence: TGCGCCAGCAGCCAAGTTCCAAGGGTTAGTGAAAAACTGTTTTTT.

The chain carries TRBV6-5 and TRBJ2-7; D remains ambiguous. The ends were cut back, 5 bases at V and 1 base at J, with 9 bases in the middle. Germline V gene sequence: CDR1 MNHEY, CDR2 SVGAGI. The CDR3 consists of 13 residues. CDR3 amino acids: CASSPDKSYEQYF. The CDR3 nucleotides read TGTGCCAGCAGTCCCGACAAGTCCTACGAGCAGTACTTC.

This sequence joins TRBV3-1 (or the pseudogene TRBV3-2) and TRBJ2-7, with D tentatively TRBD1 (6 bases). Trimming took 4 bases from V and 7 from J, leaving 14 bases between them. Germline values: CDR1 LGHDT, CDR2 YNNKEL (reference sequence). The CDR3 extends over 13 amino acids. CDR3 region: CASSRIRGGEQYF. The CDR3 nucleotides are TGTGCCAGCAGCCGCATCAGGGGTGGAGAGCAGTACTTC.

V usage is TRBV27 and J usage is TRBJ2-1, with D possibly matching TRBD2 (5 bases). The V gene lost 8 bases and the J gene lost 8 bases, with 22 bases spanning the gap. Germline CDR1 MNHEY, CDR2 SMNVEV (reference sequence). There are 15 residues in the CDR3. For the CDR3, the DNA is TGTGCCAGCGGGCGAAGATTTGGTCCGGAGGATGAGCAGTTCTTC. Translating it yields CASGRRFGPEDEQFF.

The gene calls are TRBV28 and TRBJ1-5; maybe TRBD1 (5 bases). The germline CDR1 and CDR2 sequences are MDHEN and SYDVKM. The CDR3 is 15 amino acids. The V end lost 10 bases, the J end lost 0 bases, and 16 bases lay between the germline ends. CDR3: CATNGGTHSNQPQHF. As DNA, the CDR3 is TGTGCCACCAACGGGGGTACTCATAGCAATCAGCCCCAGCATTTT.